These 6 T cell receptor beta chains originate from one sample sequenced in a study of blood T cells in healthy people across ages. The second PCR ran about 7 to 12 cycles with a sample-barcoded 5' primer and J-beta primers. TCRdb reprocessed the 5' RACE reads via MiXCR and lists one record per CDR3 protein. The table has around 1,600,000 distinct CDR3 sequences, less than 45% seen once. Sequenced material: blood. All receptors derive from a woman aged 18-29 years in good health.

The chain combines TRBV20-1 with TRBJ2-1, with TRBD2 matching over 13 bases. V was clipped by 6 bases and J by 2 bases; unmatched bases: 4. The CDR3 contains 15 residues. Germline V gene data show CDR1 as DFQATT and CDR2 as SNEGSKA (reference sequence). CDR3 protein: CSAGLAGRPYNEQFF. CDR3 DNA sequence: TGCAGTGCGGGACTAGCGGGGAGGCCCTACAATGAGCAGTTCTTC.

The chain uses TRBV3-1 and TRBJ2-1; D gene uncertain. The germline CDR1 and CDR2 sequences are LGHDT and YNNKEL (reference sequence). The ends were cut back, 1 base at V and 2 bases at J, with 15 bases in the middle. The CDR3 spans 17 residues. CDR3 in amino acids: CASSQAFYPRPYNEQFF. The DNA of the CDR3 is TGTGCCAGCAGCCAAGCATTCTACCCAAGGCCCTACAATGAGCAGTTCTTC.

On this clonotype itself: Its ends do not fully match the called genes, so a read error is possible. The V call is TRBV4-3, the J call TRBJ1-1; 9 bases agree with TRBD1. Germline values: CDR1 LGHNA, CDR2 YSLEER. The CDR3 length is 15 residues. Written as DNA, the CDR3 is TGCTCCAGCAGCCCCCAGACAGGGGGGAAAACTGAAGCTTTCTTT. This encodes CSSSPQTGGKTEAFF.

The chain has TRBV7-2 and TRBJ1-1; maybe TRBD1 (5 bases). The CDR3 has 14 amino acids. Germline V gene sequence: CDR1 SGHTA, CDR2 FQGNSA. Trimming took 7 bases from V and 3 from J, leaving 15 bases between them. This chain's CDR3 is CASTLRGRDTEAFF. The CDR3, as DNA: TGTGCCAGCACCCTTCGGGGACGGGACACTGAAGCTTTCTTT.

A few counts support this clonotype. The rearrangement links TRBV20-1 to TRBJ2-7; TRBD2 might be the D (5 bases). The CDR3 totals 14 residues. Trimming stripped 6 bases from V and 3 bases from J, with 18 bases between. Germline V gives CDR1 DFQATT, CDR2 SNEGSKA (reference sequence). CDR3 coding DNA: TGCAGTGCCGTAGATAGCGCCTCTTTCTACGAGCAGTACTTC. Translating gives CSAVDSASFYEQYF.

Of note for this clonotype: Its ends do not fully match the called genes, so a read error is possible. The chain's CDR3 is CSARDPTSAFWETQYF. The CDR3 region has the DNA TGTAGTGCTAGGGATCCAACTAGCGCGTTCTGGGAGACCCAGTACTTC. V and J are TRBV20-1 and TRBJ2-5, with 7 nucleotides matching TRBD2. Germline values: CDR1 DFQATT, CDR2 SNEGSKA (reference sequence). The CDR3 is 16 amino acids.